Each of the 25 T cell receptor beta chains below was sequenced from the same sample in a study of Ad26.COV2.S vaccination and SARS-CoV-2 variants. Data came from immunoSEQ multiplex PCR; TCRdb stores just in-frame clones and leaves some out. This sample has around 340,000 clones; 86% occur once, and the top ten carry roughly 10%. The treatment is: 15 to 20 received Ad26.COV2.S at low or high dose, single or two shots; roughly five received placebo; per-sample allocation not given. Day 63 following the first vaccine or placebo injection was when the samples were taken. The sequences come from peripheral blood, collected in a trial of Ad26.COV2.S vaccine versus placebo. The receptor source for this set is a person aged 18 to 65 who received the Ad26.COV2.S COVID-19 vaccine or a placebo.

The chain recombines TRBV7-8 with TRBJ1-4; D remains ambiguous. Trimming cost V 1 base and J 7 bases, with 4 bases left between them. Germline V gives CDR1 SGHVS, CDR2 FQNEAQ. This CDR3 contains 12 residues. This chain's CDR3 is CASSLVGEKLFF. The CDR3 region has the DNA TGTGCCAGCAGCTTAGTTGGTGAAAAACTGTTTTTT.

V gene TRBV19 combines with J gene TRBJ1-3, with 7 positions matching TRBD1. The germline CDR1 and CDR2 sequences are LNHDA and SQIVND (reference sequence). Trimming cost V 5 bases and J 2 bases; bases outside gene matches: 6. This CDR3 region has 15 residues. CDR3 nucleotide sequence: TGTGCCAGTAGTCCAGGGGGAAAAACTGGAAACACCATATATTTT. Translating it yields CASSPGGKTGNTIYF.

The V and J genes are TRBV2 and TRBJ1-2; D call uncertain. CDR3 length: 14 residues. With 0 bases removed from V and 4 bases from J, the gap between germline ends came to 9 bases. The germline gives CDR1 SNHLY, CDR2 FYNNEI. The CDR3 DNA reads TGTGCCAGCAGTGAAGCGTCAGGACCCTATGGCTACACCTTC. It codes for CASSEASGPYGYTF.

The chain links TRBV5-4 to TRBJ2-7; 7 bases agree with TRBD1. This CDR3 has 14 residues. From germline, CDR1 is SGHNT and CDR2 YYREEE (reference sequence). V shed 3 bases, J shed 5 bases, and the junction held 8 bases outside the gene matches. CDR3 DNA: TGTGCCAGCAGCTCACCGCAGGGGGTCCACGAGCAGTACTTC. It yields the protein CASSSPQGVHEQYF.

V gene TRBV4-1 combines with J gene TRBJ1-1; perhaps TRBD1 as D (6 bases). Per the germline V gene, CDR1 is MGHRA and CDR2 is YSYEKL. The CDR3 length is 14 residues. The V end lost 0 bases, the J end lost 11 bases, and 16 bases lay between the germline ends. The CDR3 nucleotides read TGCGCCAGCAGCCAAGAAAATTCGGACAGCATGGCTTTCTTT. Translating gives CASSQENSDSMAFF.

The rearrangement joins TRBV7-2 to TRBJ2-2; 8 bases map to TRBD1. V trimming: 0 bases; J trimming: 2 bases; junction bases outside the gene matches: 5. The germline gives CDR1 SGHTA, CDR2 FQGNSA. This CDR3 is built from 17 residues. The CDR3 region is CASSLALTGGNTGELFF. The CDR3 region has the DNA TGTGCCAGCAGCTTAGCGCTCACAGGGGGAAACACCGGGGAGCTGTTTTTT.

This rearrangement joins TRBV10-3 to TRBJ1-1; 7 nucleotides line up with TRBD1. CDR3 length: 13 amino acids. V shed 6 bases, J shed 1 base, and the junction held 2 bases outside the gene matches. Germline-derived CDR1 and CDR2 are ENHRY and SYGVKD. CDR3 in amino acids: CAIRGGANTEAFF. DNA of the CDR3: TGTGCCATCAGAGGGGGCGCGAACACTGAAGCTTTCTTT.

This chain's CDR3 is CATARGANTEAFF. Written as DNA, the CDR3 is TGTGCCACCGCGCGGGGGGCGAACACTGAAGCTTTCTTT. This rearrangement joins TRBV27 to TRBJ1-1, with a possible D match to TRBD1 (6 bases). Germline CDR1 and CDR2: MNHEY and SMNVEV (reference sequence). CDR3 length: 13 amino acids. V was clipped by 10 bases and J by 1 base, with 13 bases between them.

The rearrangement links TRBV28 to TRBJ1-4, with D tentatively TRBD1 (5 bases). The CDR3 has 16 residues. Trimming removed 0 bases from V and 7 bases from J, with 15 bases in between. Germline loops: CDR1 MDHEN, CDR2 SYDVKM. The CDR3 sequence: CASSLWGGELSEKLFF. The CDR3 nucleotides read TGTGCCAGCAGTTTATGGGGGGGGGAGCTGAGTGAAAAACTGTTTTTT.

The chain is built from TRBV7-9 and TRBJ2-5; D perhaps matches TRBD2 (6 bases). V shed 5 bases and J shed 4 bases, with 17 bases lying between them. Per germline, CDR1 SEHNR and CDR2 FQNEAQ (reference sequence). The CDR3 runs to 15 residues. The CDR3 nucleotides are TGTGCCAGCAGCGGGGCGGGGAGAACCGGAGAGACCCAGTACTTC. It codes for CASSGAGRTGETQYF. Full variable domain (outside the CDR3, taken from reference TRBV7-9 and TRBJ2-5): DTGVSQNPRHKITKRGQNVTFRCDPISEHNRLYWYRQTLGQGPEFLTYFQNEAQLEKSRLLSDRFSAERPKGSFSTLEIQRTEQGDSAMYLCASSGAGRTGETQYFGPGTRLLVL.

The V call is TRBV11-2, the J call TRBJ2-4; possibly TRBD1 for D (6 bases). This CDR3 comprises 17 residues. V lost 5 bases, J lost 0 bases, and 17 bases lay in between. CDR1 and CDR2 (germline): SGHAT, FQNNGV. The CDR3 DNA is TGTGCCAGCAGCACCCTTCGACAGGCGATAGCCAAAAACATTCAGTACTTC. Amino acid sequence: CASSTLRQAIAKNIQYF. Variable domain in full (rest from reference TRBV11-2 and TRBJ2-4): EAGVAQSPRYKIIEKRQSVAFWCNPISGHATLYWYQQILGQGPKLLIQFQNNGVVDDSQLPKDRFSAERLKGVDSTLKIQPAKLEDSAVYLCASSTLRQAIAKNIQYFGAGTRLSVL.

CDR3 in DNA: TGCGCCAGCACCCTCCTAGCGGGGGGCGACCAAGAGACCCAGTACTTC. This gives the protein CASTLLAGGDQETQYF. This chain links TRBV5-1 with TRBJ2-5; 11 bases are shared with TRBD2. The CDR3 is 16 residues long. CDR1 is SGHRS, CDR2 YFSETQ, per germline. V shed 6 bases, J shed 0 bases, and the junction held 7 bases outside the gene matches.

Of note for this clone: Other DNA sequences in the same sample also yield this CDR3. The genes are TRBV7-9 and TRBJ2-1; perhaps TRBD1 as D (6 bases). The CDR3 has 13 residues. Germline CDR1 and CDR2: SEHNR and FQNEAQ (reference sequence). Trimming cost V 0 bases and J 8 bases, with 8 bases left between them. For the CDR3, the DNA is TGTGCCAGCAGCTTAGCAGGGGGATATGAGCAGTTCTTC. Its protein product is CASSLAGGYEQFF.

V and J are TRBV5-1 and TRBJ2-5; D might be TRBD1 (6 bases). Germline-derived CDR1 and CDR2 are SGHRS and YFSETQ. The CDR3 has 14 amino acids. V was shortened by 6 bases and J by 4 bases, with 16 bases between the two germline ends. CDR3 bases: TGCGCCAGCACCACCGTCAGGGGTAGAGAGACCCAGTACTTC. Translation: CASTTVRGRETQYF.

The gene calls are TRBV5-4 and TRBJ2-3, with D perhaps TRBD1 (6 bases). The CDR3 covers 15 residues. Trimming pared 4 bases from V and 2 bases from J, leaving 14 bases between. Germline V CDR1 and CDR2: SGHNT, YYREEE (reference sequence). The CDR3 sequence: CASSLQGLDTDTQYF. In DNA, the CDR3 is TGTGCCAGCAGCCTTCAGGGGCTGGACACAGATACGCAGTATTTT.

V and J are TRBV24-1 and TRBJ2-5; 8 bases fit TRBD2. J lost 2 bases, V lost 3 bases, and 7 bases had no gene match. Looked up from germline, CDR1 is KGHDR and CDR2 is SFDVKD. The CDR3 length is 16 residues. The DNA for the CDR3 is TGTGCCACCAGTGATCCGACTAGCGCCAAACAAGAGACCCAGTACTTC. As protein: CATSDPTSAKQETQYF.

This clone has more than one count but fewer than ten. CDR3 amino acids: CASSPPTGGGTEAFF. CDR3 nucleotide sequence: TGTGCCAGCAGTCCGCCGACAGGGGGCGGCACTGAAGCTTTCTTT. The V and J genes are TRBV28 and TRBJ1-1; TRBD1 aligns across 10 bases. V gave up 5 bases and J gave up 4 bases; unmatched junction bases: 7. Germline V gene sequence: CDR1 MDHEN, CDR2 SYDVKM. The length of the CDR3 is 15 residues.

This clone was seen only once. This rearrangement joins TRBV10-3 to TRBJ2-1, with D possibly matching TRBD2 (6 bases). In germline, CDR1 is ENHRY, CDR2 SYGVKD. This CDR3 has 15 residues. Trimming left V 2 bases short and J 2 bases short, with 10 bases between. CDR3: CAISEGREPYNEQFF. The CDR3 nucleotides are TGTGCCATCAGTGAGGGGCGGGAACCCTACAATGAGCAGTTCTTC.

Turning to this clone: This specimen includes other DNA sequences encoding the same CDR3. V usage is TRBV12-3 or TRBV12-4 and J usage is TRBJ1-1; possible D gene TRBD1, 6 bases. The CDR3 has 13 residues. The ends were cut back, 3 bases at V and 4 bases at J, with 9 bases in the middle. For the CDR3, the DNA is TGTGCCAGCAGTTTCGGAGGGGGCACTGAAGCTTTCTTT. Its protein product is CASSFGGGTEAFF.

The chain combines TRBV29-1 with TRBJ1-5; maybe TRBD1 (5 bases). The germline V and J ends were trimmed by 5 bases and 7 bases, with 12 bases remaining between them. Germline lookup yields CDR1 SQVTM and CDR2 ANQGSEA. This CDR3 has 12 residues. The CDR3 loop is CSVRGMGQPQHF. CDR3 nucleotides: TGCAGCGTTCGGGGGATGGGACAGCCCCAGCATTTT.

The chain uses TRBV7-2 and TRBJ1-5; D possibly corresponds to TRBD1 (6 bases). Per the germline V gene, CDR1 is SGHTA and CDR2 is FQGNSA. The V and J ends lost 5 bases and 6 bases respectively, with 14 bases between them. The CDR3 has 14 residues. Here the CDR3 reads CASSPDGGLQPQHF. The CDR3 DNA reads TGTGCCAGCAGCCCAGACGGGGGGCTTCAGCCCCAGCATTTT.

The rearrangement uses TRBV7-9 and TRBJ1-1, with unresolved D. The CDR3 is 14 residues long. Trimming left V 5 bases short and J 2 bases short, with 12 bases between. Germline CDR1 is SEHNR and CDR2 is FQNEAQ (reference sequence). The CDR3 DNA sequence: TGTGCCAGCAGCCCCCGCGGGGTAAACACTGAAGCTTTCTTT. As protein: CASSPRGVNTEAFF.

The chain joins TRBV7-2 to TRBJ1-2, with D maybe TRBD1 (6 bases). CDR1 and CDR2 from the germline V gene are SGHTA and FQGNSA. This CDR3 spans 15 amino acids. V lost 5 bases, J lost 4 bases, and 17 bases lay in between. CDR3 sequence: CASSRRQAGLYGYTF. DNA of the CDR3: TGTGCCAGCAGCCGCCGACAGGCCGGTCTCTATGGCTACACCTTC.

The chain recombines TRBV4-2 with TRBJ1-4; 10 nucleotides line up with TRBD1. CDR1 LGHNA and CDR2 YNFKEQ come from the germline V gene. Losses at the gene ends were 4 bases for V and 10 bases for J; bases not matched to a gene: 9. There are 15 residues in the CDR3. CDR3 bases: TGTGCCAGCAGCCCAGGGACAGGGGAGGTAGTAAAACTGTTTTTT. It yields the protein CASSPGTGEVVKLFF.

The gene calls are TRBV13 and TRBJ1-6; 7 bases align to TRBD1. Germline V gene lookup returns CDR1 PRHDT and CDR2 FYEKMQ (reference sequence). V gave up 4 bases and J gave up 5 bases; unmatched junction bases: 20. CDR3 length equals 20 residues. This chain's CDR3 is CASSSQAQGGVGWNNSPLHF. The CDR3 nucleotides are TGTGCCAGCAGCTCTCAGGCTCAGGGGGGAGTCGGCTGGAATAATTCACCCCTCCACTTT.